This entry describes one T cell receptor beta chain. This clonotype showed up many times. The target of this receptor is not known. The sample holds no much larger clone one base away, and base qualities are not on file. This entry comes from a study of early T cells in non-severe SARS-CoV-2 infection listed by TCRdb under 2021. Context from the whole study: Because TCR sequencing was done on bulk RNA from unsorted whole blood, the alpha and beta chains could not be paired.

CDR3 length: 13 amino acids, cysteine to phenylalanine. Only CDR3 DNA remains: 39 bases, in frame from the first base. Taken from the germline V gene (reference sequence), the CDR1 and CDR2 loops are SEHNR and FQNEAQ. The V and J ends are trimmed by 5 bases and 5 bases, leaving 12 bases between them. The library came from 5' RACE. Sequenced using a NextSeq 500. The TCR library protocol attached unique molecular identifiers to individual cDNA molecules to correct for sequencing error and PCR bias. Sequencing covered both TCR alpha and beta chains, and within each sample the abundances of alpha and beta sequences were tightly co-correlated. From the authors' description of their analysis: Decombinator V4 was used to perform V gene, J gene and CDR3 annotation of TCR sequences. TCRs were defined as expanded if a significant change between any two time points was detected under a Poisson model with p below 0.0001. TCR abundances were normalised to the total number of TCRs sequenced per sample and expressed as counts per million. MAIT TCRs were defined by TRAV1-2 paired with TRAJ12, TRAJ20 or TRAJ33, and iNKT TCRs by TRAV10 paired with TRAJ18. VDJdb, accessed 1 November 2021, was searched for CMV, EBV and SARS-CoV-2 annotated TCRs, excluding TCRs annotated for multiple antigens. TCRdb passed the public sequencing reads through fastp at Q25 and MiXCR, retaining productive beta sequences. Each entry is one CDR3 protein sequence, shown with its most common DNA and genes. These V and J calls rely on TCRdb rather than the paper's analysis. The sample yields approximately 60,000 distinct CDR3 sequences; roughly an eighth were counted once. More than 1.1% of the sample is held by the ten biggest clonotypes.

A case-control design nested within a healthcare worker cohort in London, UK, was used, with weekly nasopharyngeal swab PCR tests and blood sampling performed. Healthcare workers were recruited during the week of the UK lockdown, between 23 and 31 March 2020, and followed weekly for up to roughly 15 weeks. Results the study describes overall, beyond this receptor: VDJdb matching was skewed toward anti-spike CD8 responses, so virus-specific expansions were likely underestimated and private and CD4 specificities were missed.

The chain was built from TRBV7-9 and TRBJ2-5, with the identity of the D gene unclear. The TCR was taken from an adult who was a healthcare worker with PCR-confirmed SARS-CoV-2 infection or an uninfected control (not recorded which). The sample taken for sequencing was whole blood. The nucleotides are TGTGCCAGCAGCCCATGGTGGAACGAGACCCAGTACTTC. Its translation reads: CASSPWWNETQYF.